A selection of T cell receptor beta chains follows, all from one sample in a study of cytomegalovirus exposure and HLA in healthy donors. Libraries were prepared by immunoSEQ multiplex PCR; TCRdb keeps only in-frame clonotypes and omits some of them. The sample records approximately 190,000 clones, around 88% being singletons. The specimen was PBMCs. The origin of the receptors is a man aged 40-55 years in good health and CMV-seropositive. CDR3s include the opening cysteine and the closing phenylalanine or tryptophan. Each record gives: V gene, clone size, D gene, J gene, CDR3 protein, CDR3 DNA. The D gene is left open where the match is weak. Clone size, where shown, is once, few, many, or a class for clones that have expanded.

V: TRBV10-3
size: few
D: .
J: TRBJ2-7
CDR3: CAISESGPRLSVYEQYF
DNA: TGTGCCATCAGTGAGTCTGGGCCAAGGCTTTCAGTCTACGAGCAGTACTTC

V: TRBV4-2
size: .
D: .
J: TRBJ2-1
CDR3: CASSPVGVYNEQFF
DNA: TGTGCCAGCAGCCCGGTTGGTGTCTACAATGAGCAGTTCTTC

V: TRBV5-6
size: .
D: TRBD1
J: TRBJ2-2
CDR3: CASSLEVTGTNTGELFF
DNA: TGTGCCAGCAGCTTGGAAGTGACAGGGACGAACACCGGGGAGCTGTTTTTT

V: TRBV29-1
size: .
D: TRBD1
J: TRBJ2-2
CDR3: CSVQTGGANTGELFF
DNA: TGCAGCGTGCAGACAGGGGGCGCCAACACCGGGGAGCTGTTTTTT

V: TRBV19
size: .
D: TRBD1
J: TRBJ2-2
CDR3: CASSITPGGGELFF
DNA: TGTGCCAGTAGTATAACGCCAGGGGGCGGGGAGCTGTTTTTT

V: TRBV10-3
size: .
D: TRBD2
J: TRBJ2-2
CDR3: CAISPGTSATGELFF
DNA: TGTGCCATCAGCCCCGGGACTAGCGCAACCGGGGAGCTGTTTTTT

V: TRBV9
size: once
D: .
J: TRBJ1-1
CDR3: CASSVGPQNTEAFF
DNA: TGTGCCAGCAGCGTAGGTCCACAGAACACTGAAGCTTTCTTT

V: TRBV25-1
size: .
D: .
J: TRBJ2-1
CDR3: CASSPVGNEQFF
DNA: TGTGCCAGCAGTCCTGTCGGCAATGAGCAGTTCTTC

V: TRBV7-8
size: .
D: TRBD1
J: TRBJ2-7
CDR3: CASTPSDRVSYEQYF
DNA: TGTGCCAGCACCCCCTCGGACAGGGTCTCCTACGAGCAGTACTTC

V: TRBV4-1
size: .
D: TRBD1
J: TRBJ1-2
CDR3: CASSRLGQNYGYTF
DNA: TGCGCCAGCAGCCGCTTGGGACAGAACTATGGCTACACCTTC

V: TRBV7-8
size: .
D: .
J: TRBJ1-1
CDR3: CASSTAAEAFF
DNA: TGTGCCAGCAGCACAGCCGCGGAAGCTTTCTTT

V: TRBV2
size: .
D: TRBD1
J: TRBJ1-2
CDR3: CASSRTGDGYTF
DNA: TGTGCCAGCAGTCGGACAGGGGATGGCTACACCTTC

V: TRBV5-8
size: .
D: .
J: TRBJ2-2
CDR3: CASSPGAARTGELFF
DNA: TGTGCCAGCAGCCCAGGAGCGGCGAGGACCGGGGAGCTGTTTTTT

V: TRBV19
size: .
D: TRBD1
J: TRBJ1-2
CDR3: CASSIDPGGAGYTF
DNA: TGTGCCAGTAGTATAGATCCAGGGGGCGCAGGCTACACCTTC

V: TRBV7-7
size: .
D: .
J: TRBJ2-1
CDR3: CASSSRGGLEQFF
DNA: TGTGCCAGCAGCTCCCGCGGAGGACTAGAGCAGTTCTTC

V: TRBV5-6
size: .
D: .
J: TRBJ2-7
CDR3: CASSQTYEQYF
DNA: TGTGCCAGCAGCCAAACCTACGAGCAGTACTTC

V: TRBV27
size: .
D: .
J: TRBJ1-1
CDR3: CASSGFGRKENTEAFF
DNA: TGTGCCAGCAGTGGCTTTGGCAGGAAAGAGAACACTGAAGCTTTCTTT

V: TRBV7-9
size: .
D: TRBD1
J: TRBJ2-2
CDR3: CASSFDRGLAGELFF
DNA: TGTGCCAGCAGCTTTGACAGGGGGCTAGCCGGGGAGCTGTTTTTT

V: TRBV10-2
size: few
D: .
J: TRBJ1-1
CDR3: CASSSDGGFDTEAFF
DNA: TGCGCCAGCAGTTCGGACGGGGGGTTCGACACTGAAGCTTTCTTT

V: TRBV27
size: .
D: TRBD2
J: TRBJ2-7
CDR3: CASTPSSGRVSYEQYF
DNA: TGTGCCAGCACTCCTTCCTCGGGGAGGGTCTCCTACGAGCAGTACTTC

V: TRBV2
size: .
D: .
J: TRBJ1-5
CDR3: CASSPEENQPQHF
DNA: TGTGCCAGCTCGCCGGAGGAAAATCAGCCCCAGCATTTT

V: TRBV18
size: .
D: TRBD1
J: TRBJ2-5
CDR3: CASSSRGQSQETQYF
DNA: TGTGCCAGCTCGTCGAGGGGACAGTCACAAGAGACCCAGTACTTC

V: TRBV11-3
size: few
D: TRBD1
J: TRBJ2-4
CDR3: CASSSGQGGKNIQYF
DNA: TGTGCCAGCAGCTCCGGACAGGGAGGCAAAAACATTCAGTACTTC

V: TRBV9
size: few
D: .
J: TRBJ2-1
CDR3: CASSVGGGSGNEQFF
DNA: TGTGCCAGCAGCGTAGGGGGGGGCTCTGGGAATGAGCAGTTCTTC

V: TRBV5-4
size: .
D: .
J: TRBJ1-2
CDR3: CASSLPQGRNYGYTF
DNA: TGTGCCAGCAGCTTGCCTCAGGGGCGAAACTATGGCTACACCTTC

V: TRBV27
size: few
D: TRBD1
J: TRBJ1-6
CDR3: CASSLQGGNSPLHF
DNA: TGTGCCAGCAGTTTACAGGGGGGCAATTCACCCCTCCACTTT

V: TRBV5-5
size: .
D: .
J: TRBJ2-7
CDR3: CASSSGTHEQYF
DNA: TGTGCCAGCAGCTCCGGGACTCACGAGCAGTACTTC

V: TRBV5-1
size: .
D: .
J: TRBJ2-7
CDR3: CASSWGDSYEQYF
DNA: TGCGCCAGCAGCTGGGGGGATTCCTACGAGCAGTACTTC

V: TRBV18
size: .
D: .
J: TRBJ1-3
CDR3: CASSLKEVHAVSGNTIYF
DNA: TGTGCCAGCTCACTTAAGGAGGTACATGCCGTCTCTGGAAACACCATATATTTT

V: TRBV5-4
size: .
D: TRBD1
J: TRBJ1-4
CDR3: CASSLSGTGATNEKLFF
DNA: TGTGCCAGCAGCTTGTCGGGGACAGGGGCAACTAATGAAAAACTGTTTTTT

V: TRBV7-9
size: .
D: .
J: TRBJ2-5
CDR3: CSSSLVNHAGSEETQYF
DNA: TGTTCCAGCAGCTTAGTTAACCATGCAGGGTCAGAAGAGACCCAGTACTTC

V: TRBV12-5
size: .
D: .
J: TRBJ2-5
CDR3: CASGLADSYQETQYF
DNA: TGTGCTAGTGGTCTCGCGGACAGCTACCAAGAGACCCAGTACTTC

V: TRBV5-1
size: few
D: .
J: TRBJ2-7
CDR3: CASRTGSEQYF
DNA: TGCGCCAGCAGAACGGGATCCGAGCAGTACTTC

V: TRBV19
size: .
D: TRBD1
J: TRBJ1-3
CDR3: CASLGQGRVRGNTIYF
DNA: TGTGCCAGTCTTGGACAGGGTAGAGTTCGTGGAAACACCATATATTTT

V: TRBV6-5
size: .
D: .
J: TRBJ1-1
CDR3: CASRGWEGAEAFF
DNA: TGTGCCAGCAGGGGGTGGGAGGGTGCTGAAGCTTTCTTT

V: TRBV5-1
size: .
D: TRBD2
J: TRBJ2-1
CDR3: CASSLGTSGGGSEQFF
DNA: TGCGCCAGCAGCTTGGGAACTAGCGGAGGGGGGAGTGAGCAGTTCTTC

V: TRBV6-5
size: once
D: .
J: TRBJ1-1
CDR3: CASRSGWGTEAFF
DNA: TGTGCCAGCAGGTCAGGGTGGGGCACTGAAGCTTTCTTT

V: TRBV7-9
size: .
D: TRBD1
J: TRBJ1-1
CDR3: CASSLGSTGGTEAFF
DNA: TGTGCCAGCAGCTTAGGATCGACAGGGGGCACTGAAGCTTTCTTT

V: TRBV6-4
size: once
D: .
J: TRBJ2-7
CDR3: CASDEGQGNDEQYF
DNA: TGTGCCAGCGACGAGGGGCAGGGGAACGACGAGCAGTACTTC

V: TRBV10-3
size: .
D: TRBD1
J: TRBJ2-5
CDR3: CAIRGDRGQSETQYF
DNA: TGTGCCATCAGAGGGGACAGGGGGCAGTCAGAGACCCAGTACTTC

V: TRBV4-1
size: .
D: .
J: TRBJ1-5
CDR3: CASSQEGVGAGQPQHF
DNA: TGCGCCAGCAGCCAAGAAGGGGTGGGGGCCGGACAGCCCCAGCATTTT

V: TRBV29-1
size: .
D: TRBD1
J: TRBJ1-2
CDR3: CSVDRGRDGYTF
DNA: TGCAGCGTCGACAGGGGTAGAGACGGCTACACCTTC